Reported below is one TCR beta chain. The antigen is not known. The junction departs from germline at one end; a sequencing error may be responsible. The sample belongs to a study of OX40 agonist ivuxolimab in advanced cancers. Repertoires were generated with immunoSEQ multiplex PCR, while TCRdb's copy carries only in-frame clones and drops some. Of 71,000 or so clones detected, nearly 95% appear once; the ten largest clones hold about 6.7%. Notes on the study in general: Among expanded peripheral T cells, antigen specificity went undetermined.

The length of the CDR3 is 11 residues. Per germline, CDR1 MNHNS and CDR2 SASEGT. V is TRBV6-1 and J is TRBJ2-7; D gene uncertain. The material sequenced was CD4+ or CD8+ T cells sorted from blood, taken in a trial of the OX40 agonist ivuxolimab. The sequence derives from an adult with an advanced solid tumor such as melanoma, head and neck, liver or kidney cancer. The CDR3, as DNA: TGTGCCAGCAGTGGACCGTTCGGGCTTGTCTTC. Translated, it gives CASSGPFGLVF.